This T cell receptor (beta chain) stems from a study of a mutant IDH1 vaccine in newly diagnosed glioma. Study-level information: Vaccination began 4-6 weeks post radiotherapy alone, or with temozolomide cycles. The treated population exhibited a male proportion of roughly 60%, a female proportion of 37.5%, and a mean age of about 40 years. General observations from the study: There were vaccine-induced immune responses in more than 85% of the patients.

The repertoire was sequenced with immunoSEQ multiplex PCR; TCRdb's copy has only in-frame clones and lacks some. The table includes approximately 110,000 clones, 90% detected once. Remarks on this clone: Antigen: not known.

CDR3 length equals 14 residues. CDR1 and CDR2 (germline): SGHTA, FQGTGA. Germline trimming cut 6 bases from V and 11 bases from J; bases unmatched to any gene: 14. As for time point: week 11, during vaccination. It was 300 ug of mutant IDH1 20-mer peptide that made up each vaccine dose, given with topical imiquimod. The clonotype comes from a woman aged 45-65 years with glioma. Sample: PBMCs, taken from a glioma patient whose treatment included an IDH1 peptide vaccine. This sequence joins TRBV7-3 and TRBJ1-1; 8 bases map to TRBD1. The CDR3 reads CASRQDRASGDAFF. In DNA, the CDR3 is TGTGCCAGCAGACAGGACAGGGCCTCCGGGGATGCTTTCTTT.